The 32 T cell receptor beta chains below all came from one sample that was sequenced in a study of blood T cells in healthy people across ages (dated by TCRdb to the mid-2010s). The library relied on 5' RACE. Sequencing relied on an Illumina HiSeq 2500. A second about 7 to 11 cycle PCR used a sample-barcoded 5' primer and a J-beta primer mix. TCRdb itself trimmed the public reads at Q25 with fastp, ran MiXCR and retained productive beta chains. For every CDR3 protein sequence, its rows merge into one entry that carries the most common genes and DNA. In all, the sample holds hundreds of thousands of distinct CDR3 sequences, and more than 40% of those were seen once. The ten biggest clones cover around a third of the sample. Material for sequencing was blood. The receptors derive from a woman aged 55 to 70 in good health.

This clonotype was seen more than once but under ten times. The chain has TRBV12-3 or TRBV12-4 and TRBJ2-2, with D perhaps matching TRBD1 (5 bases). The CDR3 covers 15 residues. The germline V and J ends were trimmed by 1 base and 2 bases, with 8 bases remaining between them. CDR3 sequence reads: CASSLDRLNTGELFF. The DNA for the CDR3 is TGTGCCAGCAGTTTAGACAGGTTAAACACCGGGGAGCTGTTTTTT.

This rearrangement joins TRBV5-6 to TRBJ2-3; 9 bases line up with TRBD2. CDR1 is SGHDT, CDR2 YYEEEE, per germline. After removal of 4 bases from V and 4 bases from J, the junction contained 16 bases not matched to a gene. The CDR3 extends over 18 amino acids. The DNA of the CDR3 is TGTGCCAGCAGCACCCTAGGGTTGGTAGCGGGAGTCGCAGATACGCAGTATTTT. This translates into CASSTLGLVAGVADTQYF. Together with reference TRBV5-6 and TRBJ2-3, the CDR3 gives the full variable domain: DAGVTQSPTHLIKTRGQQVTLRCSPKSGHDTVSWYQQALGQGPQFIFQYYEEEERQRGNFPDRFSGHQFPNYSSELNVNALLLGDSALYLCASSTLGLVAGVADTQYFGPGTRLTVL.

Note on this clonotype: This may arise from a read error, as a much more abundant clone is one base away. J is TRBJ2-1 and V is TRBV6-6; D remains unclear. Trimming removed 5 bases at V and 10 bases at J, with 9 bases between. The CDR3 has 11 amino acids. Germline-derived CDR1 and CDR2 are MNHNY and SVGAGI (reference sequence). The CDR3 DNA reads TGTGCCAGCAGTGACTTGCGAGAGCAGTTCTTC. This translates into CASSDLREQFF.

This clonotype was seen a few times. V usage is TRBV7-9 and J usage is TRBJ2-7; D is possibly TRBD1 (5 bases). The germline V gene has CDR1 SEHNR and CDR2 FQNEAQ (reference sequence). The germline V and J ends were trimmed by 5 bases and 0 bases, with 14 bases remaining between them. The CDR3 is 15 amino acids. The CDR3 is CASSPLTEHSYEQYF. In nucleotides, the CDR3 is TGTGCCAGCAGCCCGTTGACAGAGCACTCCTACGAGCAGTACTTC.

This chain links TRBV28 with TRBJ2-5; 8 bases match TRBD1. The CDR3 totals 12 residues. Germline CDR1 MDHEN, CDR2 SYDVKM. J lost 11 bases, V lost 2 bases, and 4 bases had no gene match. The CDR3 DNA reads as TGTGCCAGCAGTTTAGGACAGGGCGGGCAGTACTTC. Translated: CASSLGQGGQYF.

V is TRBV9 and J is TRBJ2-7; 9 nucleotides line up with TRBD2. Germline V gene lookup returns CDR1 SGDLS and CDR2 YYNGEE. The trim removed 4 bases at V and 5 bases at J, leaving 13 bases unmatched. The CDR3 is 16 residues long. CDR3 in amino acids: CASSLEAGGPSDEQYF. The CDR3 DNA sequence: TGTGCCAGCAGCTTAGAGGCGGGAGGGCCGAGCGACGAGCAGTACTTC.

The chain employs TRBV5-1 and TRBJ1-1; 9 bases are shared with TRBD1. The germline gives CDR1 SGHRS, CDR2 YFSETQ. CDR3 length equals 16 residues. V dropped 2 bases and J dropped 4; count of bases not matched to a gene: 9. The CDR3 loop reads CASSLLGTGSGTEAFF. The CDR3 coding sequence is TGCGCCAGCAGCTTACTCGGGACAGGGAGCGGCACTGAAGCTTTCTTT.

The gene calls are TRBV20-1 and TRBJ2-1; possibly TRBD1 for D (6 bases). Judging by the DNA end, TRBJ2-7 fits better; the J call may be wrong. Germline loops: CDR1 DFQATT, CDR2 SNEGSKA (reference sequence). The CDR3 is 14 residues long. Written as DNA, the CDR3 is TGCAGTGCTTTTTCTGGACAGAAAAACAATGAGCAGTACTTC. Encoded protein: CSAFSGQKNNEQYF.

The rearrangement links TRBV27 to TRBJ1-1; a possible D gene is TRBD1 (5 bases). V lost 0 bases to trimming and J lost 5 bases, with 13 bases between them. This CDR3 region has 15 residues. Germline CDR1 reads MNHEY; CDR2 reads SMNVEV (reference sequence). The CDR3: CASSLSIGGWTEAFF. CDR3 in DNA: TGTGCCAGCAGTTTATCGATTGGGGGTTGGACTGAAGCTTTCTTT.

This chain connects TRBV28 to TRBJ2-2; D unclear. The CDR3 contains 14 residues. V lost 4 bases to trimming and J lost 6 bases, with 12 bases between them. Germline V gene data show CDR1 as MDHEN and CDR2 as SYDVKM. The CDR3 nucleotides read TGTGCCAGCAGTTCCCCGTCTATCGCCGGGGAGCTGTTTTTT. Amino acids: CASSSPSIAGELFF.

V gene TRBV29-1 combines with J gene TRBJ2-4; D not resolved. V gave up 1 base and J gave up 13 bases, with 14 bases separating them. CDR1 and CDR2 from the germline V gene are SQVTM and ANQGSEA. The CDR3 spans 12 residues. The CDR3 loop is CSVEGNYNEQYF. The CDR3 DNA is TGCAGCGTTGAAGGTAACTACAATGAGCAGTACTTC.

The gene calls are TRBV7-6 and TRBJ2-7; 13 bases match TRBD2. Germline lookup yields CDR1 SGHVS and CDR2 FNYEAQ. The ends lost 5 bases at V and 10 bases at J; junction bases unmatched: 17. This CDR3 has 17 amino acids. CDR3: CASSTGLAGVGQEAQYF. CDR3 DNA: TGTGCCAGCAGCACCGGACTAGCGGGAGTTGGGCAAGAGGCCCAGTACTTC.

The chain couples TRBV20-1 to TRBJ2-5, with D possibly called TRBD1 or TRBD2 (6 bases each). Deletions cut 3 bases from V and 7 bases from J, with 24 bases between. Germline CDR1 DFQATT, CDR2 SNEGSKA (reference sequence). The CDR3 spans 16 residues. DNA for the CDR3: TGCAGTGCTAGGTTTAGCCGGGGGCTGGGGGAAGGGACCCAGTACTTC. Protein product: CSARFSRGLGEGTQYF.

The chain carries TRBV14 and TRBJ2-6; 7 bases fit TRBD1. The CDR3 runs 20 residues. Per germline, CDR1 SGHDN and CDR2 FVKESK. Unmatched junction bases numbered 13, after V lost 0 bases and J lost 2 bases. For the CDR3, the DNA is TGTGCCAGCAGCCAAGAATTTGAGGGACAGTTAGTAACTGGGGCCAACGTCCTGACTTTC. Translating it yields CASSQEFEGQLVTGANVLTF. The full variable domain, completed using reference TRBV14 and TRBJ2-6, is EAGVTQFPSHSVIEKGQTVTLRCDPISGHDNLYWYRRVMGKEIKFLLHFVKESKQDESGMPNNRFLAERTGGTYSTLKVQPAELEDSGVYFCASSQEFEGQLVTGANVLTFGAGSRLTVL.

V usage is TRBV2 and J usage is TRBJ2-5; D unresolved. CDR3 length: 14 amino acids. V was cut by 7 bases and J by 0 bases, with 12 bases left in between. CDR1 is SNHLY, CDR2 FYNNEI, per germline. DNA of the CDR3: TGTGCCAGCACGGCAGGACGGTACCAAGAGACCCAGTACTTC. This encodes CASTAGRYQETQYF.

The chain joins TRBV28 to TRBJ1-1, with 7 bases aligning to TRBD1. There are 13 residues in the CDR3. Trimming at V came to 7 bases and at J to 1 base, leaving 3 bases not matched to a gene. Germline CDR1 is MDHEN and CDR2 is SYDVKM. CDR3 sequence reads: CASIWDRNTEAFF. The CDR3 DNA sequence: TGTGCCAGCATCTGGGACAGGAACACTGAAGCTTTCTTT.

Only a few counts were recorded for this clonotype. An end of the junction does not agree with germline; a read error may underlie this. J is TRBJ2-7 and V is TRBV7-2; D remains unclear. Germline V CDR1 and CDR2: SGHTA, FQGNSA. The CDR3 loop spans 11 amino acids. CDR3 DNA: TGTGCCAGCAGCAGAGCCTACGGGCAGTACTTC. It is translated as CASSRAYGQYF. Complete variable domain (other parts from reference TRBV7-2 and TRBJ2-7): GAGVSQSPSNKVTEKGKDVELRCDPISGHTALYWYRQSLGQGLEFLIYFQGNSAPDKSGLPSDRFSAERTGGSVSTLTIQRTQQEDSAVYLCASSRAYGQYFGPGTRLTVT.

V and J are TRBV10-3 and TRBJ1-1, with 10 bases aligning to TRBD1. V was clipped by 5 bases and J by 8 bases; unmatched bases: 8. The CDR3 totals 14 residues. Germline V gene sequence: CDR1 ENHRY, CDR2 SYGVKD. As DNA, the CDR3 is TGTGCCATCAGTTGGGACAGGGGAGTCACGGAAGCTTTCTTT. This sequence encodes CAISWDRGVTEAFF.

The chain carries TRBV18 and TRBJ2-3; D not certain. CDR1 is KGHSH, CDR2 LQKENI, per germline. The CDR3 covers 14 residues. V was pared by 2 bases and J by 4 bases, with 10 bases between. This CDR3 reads CASSPSRQADTQYF. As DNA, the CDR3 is TGTGCCAGCTCACCATCGCGGCAGGCAGATACGCAGTATTTT. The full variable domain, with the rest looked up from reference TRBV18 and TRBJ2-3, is NAGVMQNPRHLVRRRGQEARLRCSPMKGHSHVYWYRQLPEEGLKFMVYLQKENIIDESGMPKERFSAEFPKEGPSILRIQQVVRGDSAAYFCASSPSRQADTQYFGPGTRLTVL.

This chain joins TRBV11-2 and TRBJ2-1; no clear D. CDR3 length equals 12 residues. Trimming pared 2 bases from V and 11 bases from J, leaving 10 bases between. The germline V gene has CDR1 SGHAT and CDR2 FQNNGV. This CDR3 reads CASSLKGIKQFF. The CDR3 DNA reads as TGTGCCAGCAGCTTAAAGGGAATAAAGCAGTTCTTC.

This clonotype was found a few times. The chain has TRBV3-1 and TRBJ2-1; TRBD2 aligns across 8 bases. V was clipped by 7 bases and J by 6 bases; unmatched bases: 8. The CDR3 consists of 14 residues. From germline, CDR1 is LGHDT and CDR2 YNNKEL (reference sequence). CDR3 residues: CASTGSGTLNEQFF. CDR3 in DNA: TGTGCCAGCACGGGTAGCGGGACCCTCAATGAGCAGTTCTTC.

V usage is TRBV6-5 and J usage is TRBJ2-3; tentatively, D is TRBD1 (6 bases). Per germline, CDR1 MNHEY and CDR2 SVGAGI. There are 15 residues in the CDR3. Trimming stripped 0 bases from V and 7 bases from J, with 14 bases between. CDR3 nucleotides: TGTGCCAGCAGTTACTCGGGCACAGGGCGAAATACGCAGTATTTT. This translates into CASSYSGTGRNTQYF.

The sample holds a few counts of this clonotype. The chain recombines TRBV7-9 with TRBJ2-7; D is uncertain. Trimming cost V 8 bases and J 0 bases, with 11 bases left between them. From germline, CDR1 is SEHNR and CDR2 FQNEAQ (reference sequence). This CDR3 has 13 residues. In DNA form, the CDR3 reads TGTGCCAGCGCCCCTCCTAGCTCCTACGAGCAGTACTTC. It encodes CASAPPSSYEQYF. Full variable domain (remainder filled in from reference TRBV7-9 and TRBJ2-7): DTGVSQNPRHKITKRGQNVTFRCDPISEHNRLYWYRQTLGQGPEFLTYFQNEAQLEKSRLLSDRFSAERPKGSFSTLEIQRTEQGDSAMYLCASAPPSSYEQYFGPGTRLTVT.

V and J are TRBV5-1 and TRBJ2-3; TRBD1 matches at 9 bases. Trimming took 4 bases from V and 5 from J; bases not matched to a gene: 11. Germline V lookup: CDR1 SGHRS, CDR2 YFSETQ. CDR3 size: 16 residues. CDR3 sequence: CASSGHRDRARDTQYF. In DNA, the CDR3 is TGCGCCAGCAGCGGACACCGGGACAGGGCCAGAGATACGCAGTATTTT. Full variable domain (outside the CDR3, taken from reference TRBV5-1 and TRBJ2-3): KAGVTQTPRYLIKTRGQQVTLSCSPISGHRSVSWYQQTPGQGLQFLFEYFSETQRNKGNFPGRFSGRQFSNSRSEMNVSTLELGDSALYLCASSGHRDRARDTQYFGPGTRLTVL.

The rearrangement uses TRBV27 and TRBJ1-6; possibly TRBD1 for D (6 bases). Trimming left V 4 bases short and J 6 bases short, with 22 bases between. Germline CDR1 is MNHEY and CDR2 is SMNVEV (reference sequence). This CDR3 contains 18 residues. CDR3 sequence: CASSSNLGTLGSNSPLHF. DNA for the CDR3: TGTGCCAGCAGTTCGAACCTGGGGACACTCGGCAGTAATTCACCCCTCCACTTT.

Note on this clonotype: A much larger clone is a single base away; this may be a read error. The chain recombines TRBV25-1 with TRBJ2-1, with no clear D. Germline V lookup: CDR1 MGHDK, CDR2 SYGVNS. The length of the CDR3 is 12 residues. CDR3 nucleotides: TGTGCCGGCAGTCTTCAACGTCATGAGCAGTTCTTC. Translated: CAGSLQRHEQFF.

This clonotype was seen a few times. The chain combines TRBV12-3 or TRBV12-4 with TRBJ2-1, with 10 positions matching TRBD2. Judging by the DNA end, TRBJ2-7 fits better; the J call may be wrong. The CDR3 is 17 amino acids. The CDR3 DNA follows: TGTGCCAGCAGACCTAGCGGGAGTAGGGCCCCCTACAATGAGCAGTACTTC. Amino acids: CASRPSGSRAPYNEQYF.

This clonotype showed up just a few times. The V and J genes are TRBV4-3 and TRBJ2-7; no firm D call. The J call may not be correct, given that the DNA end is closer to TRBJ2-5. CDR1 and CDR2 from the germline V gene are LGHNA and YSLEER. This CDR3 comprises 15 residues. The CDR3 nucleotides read TGCGCCAGCAGCCAAGATCTTTGGGGTATTGAGACCCAGTACTTC. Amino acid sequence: CASSQDLWGIETQYF.

DNA for the CDR3: TGCAGTGCTAGAGAACTAGGAGCAACTAATGAAAAACTGTTTTTT. This gives the protein CSARELGATNEKLFF. This chain connects TRBV20-1 to TRBJ1-4, with D uncertain. The V end lost 0 bases, the J end lost 0 bases, and 8 bases lay between the germline ends. Germline loops: CDR1 DFQATT, CDR2 SNEGSKA (reference sequence). This CDR3 has 15 amino acids.

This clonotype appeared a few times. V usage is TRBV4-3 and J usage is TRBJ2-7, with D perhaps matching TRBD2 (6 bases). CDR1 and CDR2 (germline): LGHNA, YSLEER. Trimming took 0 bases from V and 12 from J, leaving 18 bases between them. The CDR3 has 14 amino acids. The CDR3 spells CASSQDFRDSHLYF. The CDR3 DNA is TGCGCCAGCAGCCAAGATTTCCGGGACTCCCACCTGTACTTC.

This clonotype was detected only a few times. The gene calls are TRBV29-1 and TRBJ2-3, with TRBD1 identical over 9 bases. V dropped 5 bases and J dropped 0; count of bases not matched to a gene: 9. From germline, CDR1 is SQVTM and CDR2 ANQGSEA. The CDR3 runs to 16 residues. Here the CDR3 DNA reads TGCAGCGTTTCAAACCCCGGGACAGGGAGCACAGATACGCAGTATTTT. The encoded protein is CSVSNPGTGSTDTQYF.

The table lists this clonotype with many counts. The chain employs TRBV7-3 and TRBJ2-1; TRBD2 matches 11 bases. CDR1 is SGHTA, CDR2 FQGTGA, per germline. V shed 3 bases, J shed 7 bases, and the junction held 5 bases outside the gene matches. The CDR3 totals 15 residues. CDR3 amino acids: CASSFSGRGMNEQFF. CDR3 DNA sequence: TGTGCCAGCAGCTTTAGCGGGAGGGGAATGAATGAGCAGTTCTTC.